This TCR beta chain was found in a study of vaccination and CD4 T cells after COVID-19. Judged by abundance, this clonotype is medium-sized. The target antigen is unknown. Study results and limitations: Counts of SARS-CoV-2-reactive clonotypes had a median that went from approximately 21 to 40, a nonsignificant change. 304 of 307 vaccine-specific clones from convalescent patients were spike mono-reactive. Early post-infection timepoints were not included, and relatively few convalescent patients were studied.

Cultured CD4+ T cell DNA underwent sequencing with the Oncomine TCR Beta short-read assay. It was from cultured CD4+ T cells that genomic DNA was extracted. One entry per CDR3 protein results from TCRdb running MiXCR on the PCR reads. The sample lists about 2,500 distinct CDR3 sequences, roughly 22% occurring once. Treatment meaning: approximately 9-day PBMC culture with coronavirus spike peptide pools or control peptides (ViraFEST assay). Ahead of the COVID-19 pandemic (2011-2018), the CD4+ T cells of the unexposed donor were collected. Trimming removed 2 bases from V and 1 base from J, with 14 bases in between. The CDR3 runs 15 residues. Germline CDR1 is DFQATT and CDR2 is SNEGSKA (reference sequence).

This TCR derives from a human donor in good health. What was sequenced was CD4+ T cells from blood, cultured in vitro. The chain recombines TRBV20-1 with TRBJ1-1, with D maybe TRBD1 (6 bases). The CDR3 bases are TGCAGTGCTAGAATGTTTGGGGGCGGGAACACTGAAGCTTTCTTT. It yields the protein CSARMFGGGNTEAFF.